These 22 T cell receptor beta chains were sequenced from one sample in a study of CD8 T cells in ankylosing spondylitis. TCRdb ran MiXCR on the 5' RACE reads and lists one entry per CDR3 protein. The repertoire has approximately 350,000 distinct CDR3 sequences, around 15% of them found once; the top ten carry approximately 0.99%. Source material: blood, either unsorted or a sorted T cell fraction (not recorded which). The receptors stem from a male donor with ankylosing spondylitis or in good health (not recorded which).

This clonotype was counted ten times or more. The CDR3 sequence: CASSPQALLGEQYF. In DNA, the CDR3 is TGTGCCAGCAGCCCACAGGCCCTTCTGGGCGAGCAGTACTTC. The chain employs TRBV12-3 or TRBV12-4 and TRBJ2-7; TRBD1 might be the D (5 bases). Trimming pared 6 bases from V and 6 bases from J, leaving 18 bases between. The CDR3 loop spans 14 amino acids.

This clonotype showed up just a few times. This chain links TRBV11-2 with TRBJ2-1; 7 nucleotides line up with TRBD2. This CDR3 has 17 amino acids. Trimming removed 3 bases from V and 1 base from J; junction bases left unmatched: 9. Looked up from germline, CDR1 is SGHAT and CDR2 is FQNNGV. The CDR3 sequence is CASSFSGRAGSYNEQFF. DNA for the CDR3: TGTGCCAGCAGCTTCTCGGGGCGAGCGGGGTCCTACAATGAGCAGTTCTTC. Filled out from reference TRBV11-2 and TRBJ2-1, the complete variable domain reads EAGVAQSPRYKIIEKRQSVAFWCNPISGHATLYWYQQILGQGPKLLIQFQNNGVVDDSQLPKDRFSAERLKGVDSTLKIQPAKLEDSAVYLCASSFSGRAGSYNEQFFGPGTRLTVL.

The J gene is TRBJ2-5, the V gene TRBV30; 7 nucleotides match TRBD1. This CDR3 is 13 amino acids long. V shed 4 bases and J 4 bases; nucleotides not matched to a gene: 6. Germline V gene sequence: CDR1 GTSNPN, CDR2 SVGIG (reference sequence). The chain's CDR3 is CAWKTGSLETQYF. CDR3 nucleotide sequence: TGTGCCTGGAAGACAGGGTCCTTAGAGACCCAGTACTTC. Full variable domain (rest looked up from reference TRBV30 and TRBJ2-5): SQTIHQWPATLVQPVGSPLSLECTVEGTSNPNLYWYRQAAGRGLQLLFYSVGIGQISSEVPQNLSASRPQDRQFILSSKKLLLSDSGFYLCAWKTGSLETQYFGPGTRLLVL.

This clonotype was found a few times. The chain couples TRBV6-1 to TRBJ2-7; possible D gene TRBD2, 5 bases. The CDR3 contains 14 residues. CDR1 MNHNS and CDR2 SASEGT come from the germline V gene. The V gene lost 6 bases and the J gene lost 5 bases, with 17 bases spanning the gap. The CDR3 nucleotides read TGTGCCAGCAGCCGGGTAAGGGAGACTCACGAGCAGTACTTC. It translates to CASSRVRETHEQYF.

V gene TRBV4-1 combines with J gene TRBJ2-7, with D perhaps TRBD2 (5 bases). This CDR3 contains 16 residues. The V gene's germline CDR1 is MGHRA and CDR2 YSYEKL. V was pared by 4 bases and J by 2 bases, with 18 bases between. The CDR3 sequence: CASSPIGLKLTYEQYF. For the CDR3, the DNA is TGCGCCAGCAGCCCAATAGGACTGAAACTAACCTACGAGCAGTACTTC.

Comments on this clonotype: Possible read error: a much larger clone is one base away. The rearrangement joins TRBV20-1 to TRBJ1-1; no definite D call. The CDR3 covers 11 residues. CDR1 and CDR2 from the germline V gene are DFQATT and SNEGSKA (reference sequence). Trimming pared 3 bases from V and 1 base from J, leaving 3 bases between. The chain's CDR3 is CSARANTEAFF. The CDR3, as DNA: TGCAGTGCTAGGGCGAACACTGAAGCTTTCTTT.

This chain connects TRBV19 to TRBJ2-1, with 8 bases fitting TRBD2. J lost 8 bases, V lost 8 bases, and 14 bases had no gene match. Germline assignment: CDR1 LNHDA and CDR2 SQIVND (reference sequence). There are 15 residues in the CDR3. CDR3: CASSSSGRRDDEQFF. CDR3 DNA: TGTGCCAGTTCCTCGAGCGGGAGAAGGGACGATGAGCAGTTCTTC. Based on the CDR3 plus reference TRBV19 and TRBJ2-1, the full variable domain is DGGITQSPKYLFRKEGQNVTLSCEQNLNHDAMYWYRQDPGQGLRLIYYSQIVNDFQKGDIAEGYSVSREKKESFPLTVTSAQKNPTAFYLCASSSSGRRDDEQFFGPGTRLTVL.

The chain has TRBV12-3 or TRBV12-4 and TRBJ2-3; D may match TRBD1 or TRBD2 (5 bases each). Trimming cost V 4 bases and J 4 bases, with 12 bases left between them. There are 14 residues in the CDR3. The CDR3 region is CASSWGNEADTQYF. The CDR3, as DNA: TGTGCCAGCAGTTGGGGGAACGAAGCAGATACGCAGTATTTT.

The chain recombines TRBV20-1 with TRBJ1-2; D is unclear. The germline V and J ends were trimmed by 3 bases and 3 bases, with 14 bases remaining between them. In germline, CDR1 is DFQATT, CDR2 SNEGSKA (reference sequence). CDR3 length: 14 amino acids. CDR3: CSASLPRGDYGYTF. CDR3 DNA sequence: TGCAGTGCTAGCTTACCCCGTGGGGACTATGGCTACACCTTC.

This clonotype showed up just a few times. The rearrangement uses TRBV12-3 or TRBV12-4 and TRBJ1-1; 7 bases align to TRBD1. With V trimmed by 5 bases and J by 4 bases, 7 bases remained unmatched. The CDR3 runs to 14 residues. As DNA, the CDR3 is TGTGCCAGCAGTGAGACAGGGTCGGGCACTGAAGCTTTCTTT. Encoded protein: CASSETGSGTEAFF.

The sample holds many counts of this clonotype. The chain joins TRBV6-1 to TRBJ1-5, with TRBD1 identical over 8 bases. This CDR3 spans 15 amino acids. Per the germline V gene, CDR1 is MNHNS and CDR2 is SASEGT. V dropped 6 bases and J dropped 1; count of bases not matched to a gene: 5. For the CDR3, the DNA is TGTGCCAGCAGAGACAGGGGCTTCAGCAATCAGCCCCAGCATTTT. Translation: CASRDRGFSNQPQHF.

This clonotype was seen repeatedly, ten times or more. The J gene is TRBJ2-3, the V gene TRBV5-1; D gene uncertain. V lost 4 bases, J lost 2 bases, and 8 bases lay in between. The CDR3 loop spans 13 amino acids. Germline V CDR1 and CDR2: SGHRS, YFSETQ. CDR3 bases: TGCGCCAGCAGCCGCGGCCCCACAGATACGCAGTATTTT. It specifies CASSRGPTDTQYF.

This rearrangement joins TRBV28 to TRBJ2-7, with D perhaps matching TRBD1 (6 bases). Germline lookup yields CDR1 MDHEN and CDR2 SYDVKM. This CDR3 has 14 residues. V lost 4 bases to trimming and J lost 0 bases, with 10 bases between them. CDR3: CASSSGTPSYEQYF. For the CDR3, the DNA is TGTGCCAGCAGTTCCGGGACACCCTCCTACGAGCAGTACTTC. Together with reference TRBV28 and TRBJ2-7, the CDR3 gives the full variable domain: DVKVTQSSRYLVKRTGEKVFLECVQDMDHENMFWYRQDPGLGLRLIYFSYDVKMKEKGDIPEGYSVSREKKERFSLILESASTNQTSMYLCASSSGTPSYEQYFGPGTRLTVT.

The chain has TRBV18 and TRBJ1-1, with no clear D. The CDR3 contains 13 residues. V was trimmed by 3 bases and J by 3 bases, leaving 8 bases between them. Per germline, CDR1 KGHSH and CDR2 LQKENI. The CDR3 sequence: CASSPSKDTEAFF. CDR3 sequence (DNA): TGTGCCAGCTCACCCAGTAAGGACACTGAAGCTTTCTTT.

The rearrangement links TRBV20-1 to TRBJ1-1; TRBD1 is a possible D gene (5 bases). Trimming took off 7 bases at V and 5 bases at J, with 23 bases between the two ends. Germline V gives CDR1 DFQATT, CDR2 SNEGSKA (reference sequence). The CDR3 covers 15 residues. CDR3 nucleotides: TGCAGTGTCCATCGGGGGACGTCGGGCACGACTGAAGCTTTCTTT. This gives the protein CSVHRGTSGTTEAFF.

V is TRBV4-2 and J is TRBJ2-3, with 11 nucleotides matching TRBD2. J gave up 4 bases and V 0 bases, and 6 bases lay outside the gene matches. Germline-derived CDR1 and CDR2 are LGHNA and YNFKEQ. This CDR3 is 17 amino acids long. As DNA, the CDR3 is TGTGCCAGCAGCCAAGATCAGGCTAGCGGGGGGTCAGATACGCAGTATTTT. Translating gives CASSQDQASGGSDTQYF.

The CDR3 coding sequence is TGTGCCAGCAGCAATGTCGGACAGGGCGACGAGCAGTACTTC. It is translated as CASSNVGQGDEQYF. The chain links TRBV3-1 to TRBJ2-7, with 8 positions matching TRBD1. In germline, CDR1 is LGHDT, CDR2 YNNKEL (reference sequence). J gave up 5 bases and V 5 bases, and 8 bases lay outside the gene matches. This CDR3 contains 14 residues.

This clonotype was counted a few times. The chain carries TRBV12-3 or TRBV12-4 and TRBJ1-1; D is ambiguous. Trimming removed 5 bases from V and 4 bases from J, with 17 bases in between. The CDR3 extends over 15 amino acids. The CDR3 protein is CASSPLKGGSTEAFF. As DNA, the CDR3 is TGTGCCAGCAGTCCCCTGAAGGGTGGTAGCACTGAAGCTTTCTTT.

The V gene is TRBV7-2, the J gene TRBJ1-3; D not resolved. Germline assignment: CDR1 SGHTA and CDR2 FQGNSA. V dropped 10 bases and J dropped 0 bases, with 13 bases sitting between them. The CDR3 contains 14 residues. CDR3 region: CATSKHPSGNTIYF. DNA for the CDR3: TGTGCCACCTCGAAACACCCCTCTGGAAACACCATATATTTT.

At least ten counts were recorded for this clonotype. V and J are TRBV12-3 or TRBV12-4 and TRBJ2-7, with D maybe TRBD1 (6 bases). CDR3 length equals 13 residues. Deletions cut 8 bases from V and 3 bases from J, with 14 bases between. CDR3 coding DNA: TGTGCCAGCGGGGCAGGGGAATACTACGAGCAGTACTTC. Encoded protein: CASGAGEYYEQYF.

The chain is built from TRBV25-1 and TRBJ2-5, with D possibly matching TRBD2 (6 bases). The CDR3 loop spans 16 amino acids. V lost 5 bases and J 4 bases, leaving 20 bases between the germline ends. Germline CDR1 is MGHDK and CDR2 is SYGVNS. This chain's CDR3 is CASSPAYGQGGETQYF. Here the CDR3 DNA reads TGTGCCAGCAGTCCCGCCTATGGGCAGGGAGGAGAGACCCAGTACTTC.

This chain links TRBV11-3 with TRBJ2-3; possibly TRBD2 for D (6 bases). The germline V gene has CDR1 SGHNT and CDR2 YENEEA. The CDR3 has 14 residues. V was trimmed by 5 bases and J by 6 bases, leaving 15 bases between them. In DNA form, the CDR3 reads TGTGCCAGCAGCCTGGGACTCGCTTATGATACGCAGTATTTT. Protein product: CASSLGLAYDTQYF.